Shown below are 16 T cell receptor beta chains from a single sample sequenced in a study of tumor-infiltrating lymphocytes in oesophageal squamous cell carcinoma. TCRdb itself ran the PCR reads through MiXCR, one entry per CDR3 protein. Of some 13,000 distinct CDR3 sequences in the sample, 45% to 70% were seen once. The specimen sequenced was esophageal tumor tissue. The receptor set was obtained from a female donor with esophageal squamous cell carcinoma.

The chain links TRBV6-5 to TRBJ2-3; D may be TRBD2 (5 bases). The ends were cut back, 5 bases at V and 0 bases at J, with 15 bases in the middle. Germline loops: CDR1 MNHEY, CDR2 SVGAGI. The CDR3 runs 16 residues. In nucleotides, the CDR3 is TGTGCCAGCAGTCTCATAAGCGGCAGCAGCACAGATACGCAGTATTTT. As protein: CASSLISGSSTDTQYF.

As regards this clonotype: At one end, the junction sequence differs from germline, possibly due to a read error. J is TRBJ1-6 and V is TRBV7-2; unclear D gene. Germline CDR1 and CDR2: SGHTA and FQGNSA. There are 13 residues in the CDR3. Here the CDR3 DNA reads TGTGCCAGCAGCGCTTTGACCCAAGAGACCCAGTACTTT. This codes for CASSALTQETQYF.

V gene TRBV7-6 combines with J gene TRBJ1-1; D is unclear. The CDR3 consists of 12 residues. Germline values: CDR1 SGHVS, CDR2 FNYEAQ. Between the trimmed V and J ends, which lost 5 bases and 7 bases, there was a span of 11 bases. The CDR3: CASSPPWGEAFF. As DNA, the CDR3 is TGTGCCAGCAGCCCCCCCTGGGGTGAAGCTTTCTTT.

The CDR3 nucleotides read TGTGCCAGCAGCTCTCAGCTAGCGGGAGGGGGAGATACGCAGTATTTT. Its translation: CASSSQLAGGGDTQYF. The chain links TRBV7-2 to TRBJ2-3; TRBD2 matches 12 bases. The V and J ends lost 4 bases and 5 bases, in that order; junction bases with no gene match: 7. CDR3 length: 16 amino acids. Germline lookup yields CDR1 SGHTA and CDR2 FQGNSA.

This chain uses TRBV29-1 with TRBJ2-5, with a tentative D call TRBD1 (6 bases). Germline V CDR1 and CDR2: SQVTM, ANQGSEA. V dropped 7 bases and J dropped 1 base, with 16 bases sitting between them. The CDR3 extends over 14 amino acids. The CDR3 is CSGSRGAVQETQYF. The CDR3 DNA reads as TGCAGCGGTTCCAGGGGCGCAGTCCAAGAGACCCAGTACTTC.

Within the sample, this clonotype is medium-sized. This rearrangement joins TRBV7-2 to TRBJ1-5; the D is unclear. Trimming cost V 4 bases and J 0 bases, with 7 bases left between them. Germline lookup yields CDR1 SGHTA and CDR2 FQGNSA. There are 14 residues in the CDR3. The CDR3 protein is CASSSSVSNQPQHF. DNA of the CDR3: TGTGCCAGCAGCTCGTCGGTTAGCAATCAGCCCCAGCATTTT. The whole variable domain, remainder taken from reference TRBV7-2 and TRBJ1-5, is GAGVSQSPSNKVTEKGKDVELRCDPISGHTALYWYRQSLGQGLEFLIYFQGNSAPDKSGLPSDRFSAERTGGSVSTLTIQRTQQEDSAVYLCASSSSVSNQPQHFGDGTRLSIL.

This clonotype has just a few counts. The genes are TRBV11-3 and TRBJ1-1; 7 positions agree with TRBD1. The J segment lost 8 bases and the V segment lost 6 bases, leaving 9 bases of the junction unmatched. The CDR3 totals 13 residues. Germline V gene lookup returns CDR1 SGHNT and CDR2 YENEEA. CDR3 amino acids: CASSPDRAQEAFF. The CDR3 region has the DNA TGTGCCAGCAGTCCTGACAGGGCTCAGGAAGCTTTCTTT.

In this sample, this clonotype turned up many times. The chain combines TRBV2 with TRBJ2-1; 7 bases line up with TRBD2. The CDR3 runs to 15 residues. Germline CDR1 SNHLY, CDR2 FYNNEI. The V and J ends lost 6 bases and 1 base, in that order; junction bases with no gene match: 6. CDR3 protein: CASRERDESYNEQFF. DNA for the CDR3: TGTGCCAGCAGGGAGCGGGATGAATCCTACAATGAGCAGTTCTTC.

A few counts support this clonotype. The V call is TRBV7-9, the J call TRBJ2-1, with 9 nucleotides matching TRBD1. The germline V gene encodes CDR1 SEHNR and CDR2 FQNEAQ (reference sequence). J lost 8 bases, V lost 3 bases, and 5 bases had no gene match. The CDR3 runs 14 residues. This CDR3 reads CASSLGTGIHEQFF. CDR3 bases: TGTGCCAGCAGCTTGGGGACAGGGATCCATGAGCAGTTCTTC.

This clonotype is large within its sample. V usage is TRBV6-1 and J usage is TRBJ1-2; D is possibly TRBD1 (6 bases). The CDR3 runs 12 residues. Germline V gene sequence: CDR1 MNHNS, CDR2 SASEGT. The germline V and J ends were trimmed by 8 bases and 7 bases, with 14 bases remaining between them. Here the CDR3 DNA reads TGTGCCAGCGAGGGGGGGTTGGGTGGCTACACCTTC. This sequence encodes CASEGGLGGYTF.

This clonotype was counted a few times. This chain links TRBV7-4 with TRBJ1-2; D call uncertain. The CDR3 spans 18 residues. V was trimmed by 2 bases and J by 8 bases, leaving 27 bases between them. Germline values: CDR1 SGHVT, CDR2 SQSDAQ. The DNA for the CDR3 is TGTGCCAGCAGCTTAACACTGGTGACTGGGGAAACCCTTCGGGGCTACACCTTC. Its translation is CASSLTLVTGETLRGYTF.

The V and J genes are TRBV27 and TRBJ2-1; a possible D gene is TRBD2 (6 bases). The germline V gene has CDR1 MNHEY and CDR2 SMNVEV (reference sequence). With 2 bases removed from V and 7 bases from J, the gap between germline ends came to 12 bases. The CDR3 runs to 14 residues. CDR3 amino acids: CASSLPGLPNEQFF. In DNA, the CDR3 is TGTGCCAGCAGTTTACCGGGACTGCCAAATGAGCAGTTCTTC.

The chain joins TRBV7-2 to TRBJ2-5, with 8 bases fitting TRBD2. The end of the DNA fits TRBJ2-7 better, so the J call may be wrong. CDR1 is SGHTA and CDR2 is FQGNSA in the germline V gene. The length of the CDR3 is 15 residues. CDR3 DNA sequence: TGTGCCAGCAGCGGAGGTGGGACTAGAGTCCACGAGCAGTACTTC. Translating it yields CASSGGGTRVHEQYF.

This clonotype is medium-sized in the sample. Since a much larger clone is just one base distant, this may be a read error. The CDR3 region is CASSWTSGNNEQYF. In DNA, the CDR3 is TGTGCCAGCAGCTGGACTAGCGGGAACAATGAGCAGTACTTC. This sequence joins TRBV12-3 or TRBV12-4 and TRBJ2-7; TRBD2 aligns across 12 bases. The V gene end was trimmed by 6 bases and the J gene end by 7 bases; junction bases not matched to a gene: 7. CDR3 length equals 14 residues.

This rearrangement joins TRBV7-3 to TRBJ2-1; 7 bases are a match to TRBD1. In germline, CDR1 is SGHTA, CDR2 FQGTGA. V lost 5 bases to trimming and J lost 8 bases; unmatched junction nucleotides: 9. The CDR3 spans 14 residues. The CDR3 DNA is TGTGCCAGCAGCCCCGACAGGGAGAGACATGAGCAGTTCTTC. Encoded protein: CASSPDRERHEQFF.

The genes are TRBV7-2 and TRBJ2-5; D uncertain. Trimming removed 1 base from V and 5 bases from J, with 23 bases in between. The CDR3 is 18 amino acids. Germline V CDR1 and CDR2: SGHTA, FQGNSA. The DNA of the CDR3 is TGTGCCAGCAGCTTAGTCGGCGCCACTACGTACGTTTCGGAGACCCAGTACTTC. This gives the protein CASSLVGATTYVSETQYF.